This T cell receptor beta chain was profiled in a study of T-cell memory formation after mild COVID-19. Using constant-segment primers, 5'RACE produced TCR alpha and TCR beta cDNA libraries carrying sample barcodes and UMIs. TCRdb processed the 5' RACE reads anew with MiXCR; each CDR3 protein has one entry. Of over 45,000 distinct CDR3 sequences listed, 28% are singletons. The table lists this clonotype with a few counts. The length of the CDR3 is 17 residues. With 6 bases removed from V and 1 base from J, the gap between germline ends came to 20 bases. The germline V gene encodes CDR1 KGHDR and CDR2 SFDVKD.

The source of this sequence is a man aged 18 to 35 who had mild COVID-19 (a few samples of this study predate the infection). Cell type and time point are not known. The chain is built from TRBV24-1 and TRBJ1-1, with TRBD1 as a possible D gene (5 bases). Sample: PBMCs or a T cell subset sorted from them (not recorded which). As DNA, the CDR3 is TGTGCCACCAGTCCAGATAGTAGGGGCGATCGGAACACTGAAGCTTTCTTT. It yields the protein CATSPDSRGDRNTEAFF.